Listed below are T cell receptor beta chains from one sample, sequenced in a study of identifying expanded T cells in peripheral blood. Assay used: immunoSEQ multiplex PCR; TCRdb lists only in-frame clones, some missing. The table lists tens of thousands of clones, 70% to 90% of them singletons. The source material was blood. The origin of the receptors is a person aged 18 to 75 in good health. CDR3s include the opening cysteine and the closing phenylalanine or tryptophan. A D gene is named only where the DNA matches it firmly. Expanded clones are given a class, and other clones once, few, many or no size at all.

d_gene,v_gene,j_gene,abundance,CDR3nt,CDR3aa
.,TRBV2,TRBJ2-3,.,TGTGCCAGCAGTTCTGAAGCCTCAGATACGCAGTATTTT,CASSSEASDTQYF
.,TRBV29-1,TRBJ2-5,.,TGCAGCGTTGATCAGGGGGGTGGGGAGACCCAGTACTTC,CSVDQGGGETQYF
TRBD2,TRBV30,TRBJ2-3,.,TGTGCCTTCCGGACTAGCGGGAACACAGATACGCAGTATTTT,CAFRTSGNTDTQYF
.,TRBV30,TRBJ1-2,.,TGTGCCTGGAGTTCAGGGAAGAATGGCTACACCTTC,CAWSSGKNGYTF
.,TRBV6-5,TRBJ1-1,.,TGTGCCAGCAGGCGGCTCGGGAACACTGAAGCTTTCTTT,CASRRLGNTEAFF
TRBD1,TRBV2,TRBJ1-1,.,TGTGCCAGGCCGGGACAGGGAGGCGCTGAAGCTTTCTTT,CARPGQGGAEAFF
TRBD2,TRBV29-1,TRBJ2-5,.,TGCAGCGTCCGGGGGGACACGACTAGCGGGTTTCAAGAGACCCAGTACTTC,CSVRGDTTSGFQETQYF
.,TRBV15,TRBJ2-7,.,TGTGCCACGATCACACCTCCCGAGGGGTCGGACTACGAGCAGTACTTC,CATITPPEGSDYEQYF
TRBD1,TRBV15,TRBJ2-2,.,TGTGCCACCAGCAGCACAAAAAATAGACAGGGGGTCACCGGGGAGCTGTTTTTT,CATSSTKNRQGVTGELFF
.,TRBV9,TRBJ2-5,.,TGTGCCAGCAGCGTACAGTTAGGAGGGACCCAGTACTTC,CASSVQLGGTQYF
.,TRBV28,TRBJ2-3,.,TGTGCCAGCATCGGTGCCGCGGCTCACACAGATACGCAGTATTTT,CASIGAAAHTDTQYF
.,TRBV23-1,TRBJ2-7,once,TGCGCCAGCGCACCTGGGAGGTTGTACTTC,CASAPGRLYF
.,TRBV6-1,TRBJ1-1,.,TGTGCCAGCAGAGCACTAGGAGGTAACACTGAAGCTTTCTTT,CASRALGGNTEAFF
TRBD2,TRBV6-1,TRBJ2-5,.,TGTGCCAGCACTAGCGGGGATATACAAGAGACCCAGTACTTC,CASTSGDIQETQYF